The source of this TCR beta chain is a study of identifying expanded T cells in peripheral blood. TCRdb's table, derived via immunoSEQ multiplex PCR, lists solely in-frame clones and lacks some. The sample has about 86,000 clones; nearly 90% are singletons. CDR1 LNHDA and CDR2 SQIVND come from the germline V gene (reference sequence). V trimming: 5 bases; J trimming: 7 bases; junction bases outside the gene matches: 14. The CDR3 loop spans 16 amino acids. This sequence originates from a person aged 18 to 75 in good health. The specimen sequenced was blood. The V and J genes are TRBV19 and TRBJ1-5, with TRBD1 matching 7 bases. CDR3 amino acids: CASSPGRDRVGQPQHF. For the CDR3, the DNA is TGTGCCAGTAGTCCAGGCCGTGACAGGGTAGGGCAGCCCCAGCATTTT.